This T cell receptor (beta chain) emerged from a study of regulatory T cells in long-lasting Graves disease. Overall study: Graves' patients diagnosed newly had used antithyroid drugs under 3 months.

Arm-PCR of CDR3 regions and iRepertoire HTBI primers were the basis on which TCR beta libraries were built. TCRdb independently ran MiXCR on the multiplex PCR reads; one entry per CDR3 protein. The profile shows fewer than 350,000 distinct CDR3 sequences, over 15% of them singletons. V trimming: 2 bases; J trimming: 3 bases; junction bases outside the gene matches: 5. This CDR3 is built from 17 residues. Germline CDR1 is MDHEN and CDR2 is SYDVKM. This clonotype was detected ten times or more. Its antigen is as yet unknown. General study results and limits: Under persistent disease, TRBV28, TRBJ1-2 and TRBJ2-5 were used preferentially.

Time point reported: newly diagnosed GD, antithyroid drugs for less than 3 months. Construction of the TCR library relied on RNA isolated from PBMCs. Source: peripheral blood mononuclear cells (PBMCs), taken at new diagnosis, from a patient treated with antithyroid drugs. The clonotype comes from a female donor with Graves disease. The chain carries TRBV28 and TRBJ2-3; 13 bases map to TRBD2. The DNA for the CDR3 is TGTGCCAGCAGTTTAGCCACTAGCGGGAGGGGGACAGATACGCAGTATTTT. Translation: CASSLATSGRGTDTQYF.